The clone carrying this TCR beta chain was counted between two and nine times. Via MiXCR, TCRdb re-called the 5' RACE reads, giving one row per CDR3 protein. The data show 150,000 to 200,000 distinct CDR3 sequences, 9.5% to 12% seen once. V dropped 7 bases and J dropped 1 base, with 17 bases sitting between them. Per germline, CDR1 SEHNR and CDR2 FQNEAQ (reference sequence). The CDR3 runs 16 residues. The record originates from a study of T cells after yellow fever vaccination. The sample here was CD8+ T cells sorted from PBMCs, taken 15 days after the yellow fever booster vaccination. The chain is built from TRBV7-9 and TRBJ2-1; D call uncertain. The TCR sequence derives from a young man who received the YFV17D yellow fever vaccine. CDR3: CASTSPPVGSYNEQFF. The CDR3 nucleotides read TGTGCCAGCACATCGCCACCGGTTGGGTCCTACAATGAGCAGTTCTTC.